This TCR beta chain was obtained from a study of human T cells and chemical hapten exposure. Study summary: Among samples, TCR yields varied mainly because of small differences in pooled library volume. Findings and caveats of the study: There was no change with DPC sensitization in TCRs above 1 in 1000 frequency.

Library construction involved attaching unique molecular identifiers to individual cDNA molecules, which allowed quantitative, reproducible TCR counting. Original data processing: From around 20,000 to 690,000 TCRs were found per sample, with a median of approximately 96,000. TCRdb ran MiXCR on the RACE reads and lists one entry per CDR3 protein. The V and J calls reflect TCRdb's pipeline rather than the authors' work. The sample shows 80,000 to 100,000 distinct CDR3 sequences, about 8.8% of them seen only once. Stated time point: healthy volunteer bleed at 2 weeks. The authors' total RNA extraction used unfractionated whole blood. V was cut by 7 bases and J by 8 bases, with 11 bases left in between. The germline V gene has CDR1 MNHEY and CDR2 SVGAGI. This CDR3 has 12 amino acids. This clonotype has ten or more counts. What it binds is not known.

The sequencing sample was made of whole blood. J is TRBJ2-2 and V is TRBV6-5; no reliable D call. This TCR was recovered from a female donor in good health. Some clones in this sample may be carry-over from other donors' samples. CDR3 nucleotides: TGTGCCAGCAAAGGGCCCTTGGGGGAGCTGTTTTTT. This encodes CASKGPLGELFF.